One sample yielded the 17 T cell receptor beta chains listed below, sequenced in a study of OX40 agonist ivuxolimab in advanced cancers. Libraries were prepared through the immunoSEQ multiplex PCR assay. The source is immuneACCESS, and TCRdb retained only in-frame sequences with V and J called. Part of the clones is not carried over; for the studies checked, unresolved V genes explain less than half of this, and the remainder is unexplained. In all, the sample holds fewer than 20,000 clones, and roughly 74% of those were seen once. The top ten hold approximately 14% of the sample. The material sequenced was CD4+ or CD8+ T cells sorted from blood, taken in a trial of the OX40 agonist ivuxolimab. The receptors were gathered from an adult with an advanced solid tumor such as melanoma, head and neck, liver or kidney cancer.

This clone occurred once. This rearrangement joins TRBV6-5 to TRBJ2-4; maybe TRBD2 (5 bases). Germline CDR1 MNHEY, CDR2 SVGAGI. This CDR3 is 15 amino acids long. V shed 0 bases and J shed 7 bases, with 13 bases lying between them. The CDR3 loop is CASSYSEGVINIQYF. The CDR3 bases are TGTGCCAGCAGTTACTCAGAGGGTGTAATCAACATTCAGTACTTC.

This clone occurred a few times. This chain links TRBV11-1 with TRBJ2-7; tentative D call: TRBD2 (6 bases). The V gene lost 3 bases and the J gene lost 0 bases, with 6 bases spanning the gap. CDR3 length equals 13 residues. Germline loops: CDR1 SGHAT, CDR2 FQDESV (reference sequence). For the CDR3, the DNA is TGTGCCAGCAGCTTGGGAGGCTCCTACGAGCAGTACTTC. As protein: CASSLGGSYEQYF. The whole variable domain, remainder taken from reference TRBV11-1 and TRBJ2-7, is EAEVAQSPRYKITEKSQAVAFWCDPISGHATLYWYRQILGQGPELLVQFQDESVVDDSQLPKDRFSAERLKGVDSTLKIQPAELGDSAMYLCASSLGGSYEQYFGPGTRLTVT.

The chain carries TRBV19 and TRBJ2-7, with 11 positions matching TRBD2. V trimming: 1 base; J trimming: 4 bases; junction bases outside the gene matches: 6. Germline values: CDR1 LNHDA, CDR2 SQIVND (reference sequence). The CDR3 contains 16 residues. The DNA of the CDR3 is TGTGCCAGTAGTATAGTCGGTTCTAGCGGGAGGTACGAGCAGTACTTC. Protein product: CASSIVGSSGRYEQYF.

CDR3 sequence (DNA): TGTGCCACCAGCAGTCCCGGGACTAATTTGGATGCTCAGTTCTTC. It codes for CATSSPGTNLDAQFF. The V call is TRBV15, the J call TRBJ2-1; 7 nucleotides line up with TRBD2. Germline V lookup: CDR1 LNHNV, CDR2 YYDKDF (reference sequence). There are 15 residues in the CDR3. Trimming at V came to 3 bases and at J to 13 bases, leaving 15 bases not matched to a gene. The full variable domain, completed using reference TRBV15 and TRBJ2-1, is DAMVIQNPRYQVTQFGKPVTLSCSQTLNHNVMYWYQQKSSQAPKLLFHYYDKDFNNEADTPDNFQSRRPNTSFCFLDIRSPGLGDTAMYLCATSSPGTNLDAQFFGPGTRLTVL.

This clone was counted a single time. The chain links TRBV28 to TRBJ1-1; TRBD1 is a possible D gene (6 bases). The germline V gene encodes CDR1 MDHEN and CDR2 SYDVKM. V was clipped by 5 bases and J by 3 bases, with 13 bases between them. The length of the CDR3 is 14 residues. This CDR3 reads CASSVPGADTEAFF. Written as DNA, the CDR3 is TGTGCCAGCAGTGTCCCGGGGGCGGACACTGAAGCTTTCTTT.

This chain connects TRBV7-3 to TRBJ2-3; perhaps TRBD2 as D (6 bases). Trimming pared 5 bases from V and 10 bases from J, leaving 13 bases between. Germline CDR1 SGHTA, CDR2 FQGTGA. The CDR3 sequence is 12 residues long. The CDR3: CASSLGGVPQYF. CDR3 nucleotides: TGTGCCAGCAGCCTGGGGGGAGTGCCGCAGTATTTT.

In this sample, this clone turned up once. The V call is TRBV4-2, the J call TRBJ2-2; D call uncertain. CDR3 length: 14 residues. Germline V gene lookup returns CDR1 LGHNA and CDR2 YNFKEQ. With 0 bases removed from V and 3 bases from J, the gap between germline ends came to 5 bases. This chain's CDR3 is CASSQEVHTGELFF. The CDR3 coding sequence is TGTGCCAGCAGCCAAGAAGTTCACACCGGGGAGCTGTTTTTT.

The chain employs TRBV6-6 and TRBJ2-1; 14 bases are a match to TRBD2. Germline V CDR1 and CDR2: MNHNY, SVGAGI (reference sequence). The ends lost 9 bases at V and 9 bases at J; junction bases unmatched: 7. The CDR3 spans 14 residues. The CDR3 protein is CASLGLAGVGEQFF. Here the CDR3 DNA reads TGTGCCAGTCTGGGACTAGCGGGAGTTGGTGAGCAGTTCTTC.

This chain links TRBV7-3 with TRBJ2-7; D call uncertain. This CDR3 is 13 amino acids long. V lost 7 bases, J lost 4 bases, and 14 bases lay in between. Germline V lookup: CDR1 SGHTA, CDR2 FQGTGA. CDR3: CASIPHRSYEQYF. Written as DNA, the CDR3 is TGTGCCAGCATCCCGCATCGGAGTTACGAGCAGTACTTC.

The gene calls are TRBV6-6 and TRBJ2-7, with 9 bases lining up with TRBD2. The CDR3 has 14 residues. CDR1 and CDR2 from the germline V gene are MNHNY and SVGAGI (reference sequence). Losses at the gene ends were 4 bases for V and 7 bases for J; bases not matched to a gene: 8. The CDR3 sequence: CASSWVAGAGEQYF. The CDR3 nucleotides read TGTGCCAGCAGTTGGGTAGCGGGAGCGGGAGAGCAGTACTTC.

J is TRBJ2-2 and V is TRBV27, with D hard to call. Trimming took 2 bases from V and 0 from J, leaving 7 bases between them. CDR1 MNHEY and CDR2 SMNVEV come from the germline V gene (reference sequence). The CDR3 runs 15 residues. The CDR3, as DNA: TGTGCCAGCAGTTTACAATTTTCGAACACCGGGGAGCTGTTTTTT. Protein: CASSLQFSNTGELFF.

This chain joins TRBV2 and TRBJ1-2, with 7 bases matching TRBD1. The CDR3 covers 15 residues. Germline loops: CDR1 SNHLY, CDR2 FYNNEI. V shed 4 bases and J 8 bases; nucleotides not matched to a gene: 13. The CDR3 nucleotides are TGTGCCAGCAGTGGTACTATATGGGACAGAGGAGGCTACACCTTC. Its translation: CASSGTIWDRGGYTF.

This clone was seen a few times. The genes are TRBV4-2 and TRBJ2-7; D is undetermined. CDR1 is LGHNA and CDR2 is YNFKEQ in the germline V gene. The V end was cut by 0 bases, the J end by 3 bases, with 9 bases between. The CDR3 is 14 amino acids. CDR3 sequence: CASSQDLVGYEQYF. The CDR3 coding sequence is TGTGCCAGCAGCCAAGATTTGGTGGGCTACGAGCAGTACTTC.

This clone was detected once. This chain links TRBV18 with TRBJ1-1; TRBD1 agrees at 7 bases. V was clipped by 6 bases and J by 0 bases; unmatched bases: 7. Germline V gene sequence: CDR1 KGHSH, CDR2 LQKENI. The CDR3 has 15 residues. The CDR3 reads CASSPRDSMNTEAFF. In DNA form, the CDR3 reads TGTGCCAGCTCGCCCCGGGACAGCATGAACACTGAAGCTTTCTTT.

The chain couples TRBV5-4 to TRBJ2-3; no reliable D call. V lost 0 bases, J lost 1 base, and 9 bases lay in between. The CDR3 sequence is 15 residues long. Germline CDR1 is SGHNT and CDR2 is YYREEE (reference sequence). CDR3 DNA: TGTGCCAGCAGCTTGGCCACCACGCGCACAGATACGCAGTATTTT. This codes for CASSLATTRTDTQYF.

The CDR3 DNA sequence: TGTGCCAGCAGTGTGACTACAGGGCTCCACGAGCAGTACTTC. As protein: CASSVTTGLHEQYF. The gene calls are TRBV7-9 and TRBJ2-7; possible D gene TRBD1, 6 bases. Per the germline V gene, CDR1 is SEHNR and CDR2 is FQNEAQ (reference sequence). The CDR3 spans 14 residues. V gave up 6 bases and J gave up 5 bases, with 17 bases separating them. Full variable domain (outside the CDR3, taken from reference TRBV7-9 and TRBJ2-7): DTGVSQNPRHKITKRGQNVTFRCDPISEHNRLYWYRQTLGQGPEFLTYFQNEAQLEKSRLLSDRFSAERPKGSFSTLEIQRTEQGDSAMYLCASSVTTGLHEQYFGPGTRLTVT.

This clone was seen more than once but under ten times. This chain links TRBV30 with TRBJ1-2, with D unresolved. The length of the CDR3 is 12 residues. CDR1 and CDR2 (germline): GTSNPN, SVGIG (reference sequence). The germline V and J ends were trimmed by 1 base and 1 base, with 4 bases remaining between them. The CDR3 region is CAWSDNNYGYTF. CDR3 sequence (DNA): TGTGCCTGGAGTGACAATAACTATGGCTACACCTTC.